This T cell receptor (beta chain) was documented in a study of OX40 agonist ivuxolimab in advanced cancers. This CDR3 has 14 residues. Per germline, CDR1 SEHNR and CDR2 FQNEAQ (reference sequence). Trimming stripped 1 base from V and 6 bases from J, with 13 bases between. The investigators sampled blood at baseline, at cycle 4 day 1, and at cycle 7 day 1. TCRdb's copy holds only in-frame clones and misses some; the assay was immunoSEQ multiplex PCR. The repertoire includes tens of thousands of clones, around 86% of them detected once, and 25% sits in the top ten. Turning to this clone: What it binds is not known.

Whole-study findings and limits: Partial responders at 0.1-3.0 mg/kg had among the lowest clonal expansion. Some patients who did not respond also had low normalized T-cell clonal expansion.

This TCR derives from an adult with an advanced solid tumor such as melanoma, head and neck, liver or kidney cancer. Sequenced material: CD4+ or CD8+ T cells sorted from blood, taken in a trial of the OX40 agonist ivuxolimab. The rearrangement uses TRBV7-9 and TRBJ2-7; D is uncertain. The CDR3 DNA reads TGTGCCAGCAGCTTAGTTTCTGGATTGGGCGAGCAGTACTTC. Residues: CASSLVSGLGEQYF.